This T cell receptor beta chain derives from a study of blood T cell repertoires in COVID-19. About the research overall: From the United States, Italy and Spain came samples of acute and convalescent COVID-19. T cells, B-cell-depleted T cells, or PBMCs provided the cDNA or gDNA that served as material.

The V and J ends lost 0 bases and 5 bases respectively, with 10 bases between them. Germline V gene data show CDR1 as WSHSY and CDR2 as SAAADI. CDR3 size: 14 residues. Authors' data handling: From reference gene primer amplification, estimates of nucleated cell counts were derived. Sequencing was performed with immunoSEQ multiplex PCR; in TCRdb, only in-frame clones are kept and a portion is missing. The V and J calls and the clone size are those of that table, but D and trimming were determined from the DNA. Of more than 100,000 clones in the sample, 84% were seen once. This chain joins TRBV10-2 and TRBJ1-1; D is ambiguous. Material for sequencing was peripheral blood. This receptor was obtained from a man aged 55 to 70 with acute or convalescent COVID-19. The DNA of the CDR3 is TGCGCCAGCAGTGAGTCGATGAGGGTGACTGAAGCTTTCTTT. Its protein product is CASSESMRVTEAFF.